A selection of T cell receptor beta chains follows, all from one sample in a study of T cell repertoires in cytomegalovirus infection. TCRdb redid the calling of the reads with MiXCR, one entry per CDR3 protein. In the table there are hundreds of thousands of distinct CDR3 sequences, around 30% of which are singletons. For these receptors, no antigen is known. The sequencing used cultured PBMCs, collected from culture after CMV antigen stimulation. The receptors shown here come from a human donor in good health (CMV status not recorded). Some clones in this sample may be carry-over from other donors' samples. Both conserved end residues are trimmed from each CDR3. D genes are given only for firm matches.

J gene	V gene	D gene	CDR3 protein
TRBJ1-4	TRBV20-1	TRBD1	STTRGGGEKLF
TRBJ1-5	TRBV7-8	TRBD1	ASSLERGGRGRGQPQH
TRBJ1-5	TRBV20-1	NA	SAGILPGGNQPQH
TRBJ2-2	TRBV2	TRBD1	ASSGAGGNTGELF
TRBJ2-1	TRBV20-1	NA	SATRADTSYNEQF
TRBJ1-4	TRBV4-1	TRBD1	ASSQTSGTDLPEDEKLF
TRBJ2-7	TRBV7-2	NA	ASSFIGNSEQY
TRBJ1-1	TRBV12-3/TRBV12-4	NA	ACKSTLNTEAF
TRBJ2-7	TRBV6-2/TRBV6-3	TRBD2	ASSYQREYYEQY
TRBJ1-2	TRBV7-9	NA	ASSLEARGYT
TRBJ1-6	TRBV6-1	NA	ASRKEMGGNSPLH
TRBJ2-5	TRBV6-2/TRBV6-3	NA	ASSFYPPSSGSQETQY
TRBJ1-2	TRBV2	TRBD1	ASSPRTGTGNGYT
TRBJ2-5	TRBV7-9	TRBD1	ASSSRPIGQARETQY
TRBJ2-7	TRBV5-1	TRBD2	ASSLVLAESYEQY
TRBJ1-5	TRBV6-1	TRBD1	ASSAMTGLNQPQH
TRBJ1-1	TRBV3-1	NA	ASSQVAMNTEAF
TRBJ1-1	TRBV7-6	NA	ASSPYVAEAF
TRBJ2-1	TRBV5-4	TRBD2	ASSRAGGRDEQF
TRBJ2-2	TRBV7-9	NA	ASSLGPGANTGELF
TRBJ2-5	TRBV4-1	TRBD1	ASSQGQGEQETQY
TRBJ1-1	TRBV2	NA	ASIRAGQNTEAF
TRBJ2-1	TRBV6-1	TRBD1	ATTASGTAYNEQF
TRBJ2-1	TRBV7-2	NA	ASSLPNEQF
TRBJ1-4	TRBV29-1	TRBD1	SVAGTGGEKLF
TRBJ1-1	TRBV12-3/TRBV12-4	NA	ASSQIAWDTEAF
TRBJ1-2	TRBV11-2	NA	ASSLDATVYGYT
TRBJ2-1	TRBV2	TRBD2	ASSQRGGVPGEQF
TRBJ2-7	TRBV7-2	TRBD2	ASSPQRGGSYEQY
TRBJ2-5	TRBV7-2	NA	ASSLMQETQY
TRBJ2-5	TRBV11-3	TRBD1	ASSLGPGTGTTQY
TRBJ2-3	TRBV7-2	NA	ASSLSGDTQY
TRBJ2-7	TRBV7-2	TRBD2	ASSATSGRRYEQY
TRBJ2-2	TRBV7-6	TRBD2	ASSRTSEGSGELF
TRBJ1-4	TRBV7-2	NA	ASSLGGTTGEKLF
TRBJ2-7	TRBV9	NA	ASSVESGMAYEQY
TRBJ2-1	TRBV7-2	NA	ASSLDFDDEQF
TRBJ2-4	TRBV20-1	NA	SARDSGTDENIQY
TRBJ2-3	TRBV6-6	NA	ASSYSGSTDTQY
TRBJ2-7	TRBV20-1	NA	SVKDISEQY
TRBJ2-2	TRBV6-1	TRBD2	ASSAPRGLAGENGGELF
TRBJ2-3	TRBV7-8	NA	ASSLGLLGTDTQY
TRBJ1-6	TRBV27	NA	ASSLQGLEPLH